This T cell receptor beta chain was identified during a study of human T cells and chemical hapten exposure. TCRdb redid the calling of the 5' RACE reads with MiXCR, one entry per CDR3 protein. The repertoire holds 110,000 to 150,000 distinct CDR3 sequences, with around 4.1% as singletons. After removal of 6 bases from V and 0 bases from J, the junction contained 4 bases not matched to a gene. The CDR3 runs to 15 residues. This clonotype was counted ten times or more. Unfractionated whole blood yielded total RNA. The V and J genes are TRBV12-3 or TRBV12-4 and TRBJ1-5; TRBD1 matches 8 bases. The source is a female donor in good health. DNA for the CDR3: TGTGCCAGCAGGGTAACAGGGGGTAGCAATCAGCCCCAGCATTTT. Protein product: CASRVTGGSNQPQHF.